The 21 T cell receptor beta chains listed next were all sequenced from one sample in a study of blood T cell repertoires in COVID-19. Sequencing was performed with immunoSEQ multiplex PCR; in TCRdb, only in-frame clones are kept and a portion is missing. Of about 110,000 clones detected, under 85% appear once; the ten largest clones hold 4% to 5%. The sample was peripheral blood. The receptors come from a woman in her 70s with acute or convalescent COVID-19.

Points on this clone: Distinct nucleotide sequences in the sample also encode this CDR3. The chain uses TRBV7-2 and TRBJ1-1, with TRBD1 matching 8 bases. The CDR3 loop spans 13 amino acids. Germline V gene lookup returns CDR1 SGHTA and CDR2 FQGNSA. Trimming removed 4 bases from V and 7 bases from J; junction bases left unmatched: 5. The CDR3 reads CASSSGQGGEAFF. The CDR3 nucleotides read TGTGCCAGCAGCTCTGGACAGGGAGGTGAAGCTTTCTTT.

The V and J genes are TRBV7-8 and TRBJ1-3; tentative D call: TRBD1 (5 bases). The CDR3 is 15 amino acids. The germline V gene encodes CDR1 SGHVS and CDR2 FQNEAQ. The V gene lost 5 bases and the J gene lost 0 bases, with 11 bases spanning the gap. The CDR3 bases are TGTGCCAGCAGCCTCCACGGGGGCTCTGGAAACACCATATATTTT. Protein: CASSLHGGSGNTIYF.

This chain joins TRBV29-1 and TRBJ1-1; no clear D gene. This CDR3 has 12 amino acids. V gave up 2 bases and J gave up 0 bases, with 4 bases separating them. Per germline, CDR1 SQVTM and CDR2 ANQGSEA. The CDR3 here is CSVETVNTEAFF. The CDR3 DNA reads TGCAGCGTTGAAACAGTGAACACTGAAGCTTTCTTT.

This chain links TRBV5-1 with TRBJ2-3; TRBD2 matches at 8 bases. This CDR3 has 14 residues. V lost 2 bases, J lost 5 bases, and 4 bases stayed unmatched. CDR1 is SGHRS and CDR2 is YFSETQ in the germline V gene. The CDR3 loop reads CASSFSLAGDTQYF. The DNA of the CDR3 is TGCGCCAGCAGCTTTAGCCTAGCGGGAGATACGCAGTATTTT. Using reference TRBV5-1 and TRBJ2-3 for the parts outside the CDR3, the full variable domain is KAGVTQTPRYLIKTRGQQVTLSCSPISGHRSVSWYQQTPGQGLQFLFEYFSETQRNKGNFPGRFSGRQFSNSRSEMNVSTLELGDSALYLCASSFSLAGDTQYFGPGTRLTVL.

The chain couples TRBV7-2 to TRBJ2-5, with 10 bases matching TRBD2. The CDR3 spans 16 residues. CDR1 is SGHTA, CDR2 FQGNSA, per germline. The junction had 7 bases not matched to a gene; V was cut back by 0 bases and J by 6 bases. This chain's CDR3 is CASSLAPGTSEKTQYF. In DNA form, the CDR3 reads TGTGCCAGCAGCTTAGCCCCCGGGACTAGCGAAAAGACCCAGTACTTC.

This clone was detected only a few times. The V call is TRBV6-5, the J call TRBJ1-1, with D possibly TRBD1 on 6 matching bases. V was cut by 5 bases and J by 5 bases, with 18 bases left in between. The germline CDR1 and CDR2 sequences are MNHEY and SVGAGI. The CDR3 is made up of 15 amino acids. The CDR3 nucleotides read TGTGCCAGCAGTCAGCACCCACAGGGTGGGACTGAAGCTTTCTTT. Its protein is CASSQHPQGGTEAFF.

This rearrangement joins TRBV11-2 to TRBJ2-3; TRBD2 matches 7 bases. V trimming: 5 bases; J trimming: 6 bases; junction bases outside the gene matches: 11. The CDR3 runs 15 residues. Germline-derived CDR1 and CDR2 are SGHAT and FQNNGV. CDR3 nucleotide sequence: TGTGCCAGCAGCCCCTGGGAGGGGCACGCGGATACGCAGTATTTT. Translation: CASSPWEGHADTQYF.

The rearrangement links TRBV27 to TRBJ1-1; D uncertain. This CDR3 region has 13 residues. The germline V gene encodes CDR1 MNHEY and CDR2 SMNVEV (reference sequence). V was cut by 2 bases and J by 8 bases, with 12 bases left in between. The CDR3 region has the DNA TGTGCCAGCAGTTTAACGGGAACCGGGGAAGCTTTCTTT. Protein: CASSLTGTGEAFF.

This rearrangement joins TRBV6-2 or TRBV6-3 to TRBJ1-5; D gene ambiguous. V shed 3 bases and J shed 7 bases, with 10 bases lying between them. The length of the CDR3 is 13 residues. Germline lookup yields CDR1 MNHEY and CDR2 SVGEGT. The DNA for the CDR3 is TGTGCCAGCAGTTATATGCAGAAACAGCCCCAGCATTTT. Translated, it gives CASSYMQKQPQHF.

This clone was recorded once. The chain combines TRBV3-1 (or the pseudogene TRBV3-2) with TRBJ1-1, with 8 bases that match TRBD1. In germline, CDR1 is LGHDT, CDR2 YNNKEL (reference sequence). V shed 1 base, J shed 9 bases, and the junction held 1 base outside the gene matches. CDR3 length: 12 residues. Here the CDR3 DNA reads TGTGCCAGCAGCCAAGGACAGGGGCAAGCTTTCTTT. It codes for CASSQGQGQAFF.

The chain carries TRBV18 and TRBJ1-6, with TRBD1 identical over 12 bases. Trimming at V came to 2 bases and at J to 7 bases, leaving 0 bases not matched to a gene. Germline CDR1 KGHSH, CDR2 LQKENI. CDR3 length: 15 amino acids. Written as DNA, the CDR3 is TGTGCCAGCTCACCAGGGACAGGGGGCAATTCACCCCTCCACTTT. Translating gives CASSPGTGGNSPLHF.

V is TRBV18 and J is TRBJ2-7, with TRBD1 matching 8 bases. This CDR3 comprises 15 residues. Per the germline V gene, CDR1 is KGHSH and CDR2 is LQKENI. Unmatched junction bases numbered 4, after V lost 0 bases and J lost 3 bases. CDR3 protein: CASSPPGQVFYEQYF. The CDR3 nucleotides read TGTGCCAGCTCACCACCGGGACAGGTATTCTACGAGCAGTACTTC.

The V gene is TRBV18, the J gene TRBJ2-5; 11 nucleotides align to TRBD1. CDR1 and CDR2 (germline): KGHSH, LQKENI. V gave up 3 bases and J gave up 5 bases; unmatched junction bases: 2. CDR3 size: 14 residues. The CDR3 DNA reads as TGTGCCAGCTCACCGGGGGACAGGGGGGAGACCCAGTACTTC. Translation: CASSPGDRGETQYF.

This chain connects TRBV7-9 to TRBJ2-5; tentatively, D is TRBD2 (6 bases). In germline, CDR1 is SEHNR, CDR2 FQNEAQ (reference sequence). V lost 4 bases and J 2 bases, leaving 11 bases between the germline ends. The CDR3 totals 14 residues. CDR3 in amino acids: CASSSGVGQETQYF. The CDR3 DNA reads TGTGCCAGCAGCTCGGGGGTCGGGCAAGAGACCCAGTACTTC.

J is TRBJ2-1 and V is TRBV5-8; the match to TRBD1 covers 10 bases. Germline CDR1 and CDR2: SGHTS and YDEGEE. The trim removed 5 bases at V and 6 bases at J, leaving 5 bases unmatched. This CDR3 is built from 14 residues. CDR3 sequence (DNA): TGTGCCAGCAGTTTGAGGACAGGGGGCAATGAGCAGTTCTTC. Amino acids: CASSLRTGGNEQFF.

The J gene is TRBJ2-2, the V gene TRBV7-2; tentative D call: TRBD1 (5 bases). CDR1 is SGHTA, CDR2 FQGNSA, per germline. There are 15 residues in the CDR3. The V gene lost 2 bases and the J gene lost 5 bases, with 12 bases spanning the gap. Written as DNA, the CDR3 is TGTGCCAGCAGCTTAATAACCAGGGCGACCGGGGAGCTGTTTTTT. It is translated as CASSLITRATGELFF.

The chain combines TRBV21-1 with TRBJ1-4. TRBV21-1 is a recognized pseudogene. The CDR3 spans 16 residues. DNA for the CDR3: TGTGCCAGCAGCATCCTGTGGGGGGGGACTAAGGAAAAACTGTTTTTT. This codes for CASSILWGGTKEKLFF.

The chain couples TRBV6-2 or TRBV6-3 to TRBJ1-5, with D perhaps TRBD1 (5 bases). The CDR3 contains 14 residues. Germline V gene data show CDR1 as MNHEY and CDR2 as SVGEGT. The germline V and J ends were trimmed by 0 bases and 8 bases, with 11 bases remaining between them. The CDR3 coding sequence is TGTGCCAGCAGTTACTCTCGGGGGTTGAAGCCCCAGCATTTT. This sequence encodes CASSYSRGLKPQHF.

The J gene is TRBJ2-5, the V gene TRBV6-5, with 7 bases matching TRBD1. Germline V gene lookup returns CDR1 MNHEY and CDR2 SVGAGI. The CDR3 has 13 amino acids. With 8 bases clipped from V and 1 base from J, the junction kept 4 bases outside the gene matches. CDR3 nucleotides: TGTGCCAGCGTCGGGACAGCCCAAGAGACCCAGTACTTC. Translating gives CASVGTAQETQYF.

The chain recombines TRBV3-1 (or the pseudogene TRBV3-2) with TRBJ2-2, with 7 bases lining up with TRBD2. This CDR3 comprises 19 residues. The V and J ends lost 2 bases and 3 bases, in that order; junction bases with no gene match: 15. CDR1 is LGHDT, CDR2 YNNKEL, per germline (reference sequence). CDR3 bases: TGTGCCAGCAGCCAACGACTAGCCTATAGCAAAAGGGACACCGGGGAGCTGTTTTTT. The encoded protein is CASSQRLAYSKRDTGELFF.

The sample holds one count of this clone. The rearrangement uses TRBV6-5 and TRBJ1-2, with 7 bases lining up with TRBD1. Trimming removed 6 bases from V and 3 bases from J; junction bases left unmatched: 4. This CDR3 region has 13 residues. The germline gives CDR1 MNHEY, CDR2 SVGAGI. CDR3 in amino acids: CASRGTVDYGYTF. In nucleotides, the CDR3 is TGTGCCAGCAGAGGGACAGTGGACTATGGCTACACCTTC.